The rows below give T cell receptor beta chains drawn from one sample of a study of response to subunit inactivated influenza vaccine. TCRdb fed the RT-PCR reads into MiXCR, producing one record per CDR3 protein. The sample shows hundreds of thousands of distinct CDR3 sequences, about 12% of them seen only once. The starting material was PBMCs from blood, obtained on the day of vaccination. The source is a man in his fifties who received an inactivated influenza vaccine. CDR3s include the opening cysteine and the closing phenylalanine or tryptophan. Each record gives: V gene, clone size, CDR3 length, D gene, J gene, CDR3 DNA, CDR3 protein. The D gene is left open where the match is weak. Size is stated for part of the rows, as once, few or many counts, or as a class when the clone is expanded.

V gene: TRBV5-1; clone size: -; CDR3 length: 15; D gene: -; J gene: TRBJ1-4; CDR3 DNA: TGCGCCAGCAGCCGAAATCAGGGAGGCGGTGAAAAACTGTTTTTT; CDR3 protein: CASSRNQGGGEKLFF
V gene: TRBV5-6; clone size: -; CDR3 length: 14; D gene: TRBD1; J gene: TRBJ2-3; CDR3 DNA: TGTGCCAGCGGCACCGGGACAGGGGGTCGTACGCAGTATTTT; CDR3 protein: CASGTGTGGRTQYF
V gene: TRBV20-1; clone size: many; CDR3 length: 15; D gene: -; J gene: TRBJ1-6; CDR3 DNA: TGCAGTGCTAGACCCCCGGGACAAGGCAATTCACCCCTCCACTTT; CDR3 protein: CSARPPGQGNSPLHF
V gene: TRBV5-1; clone size: few; CDR3 length: 15; D gene: TRBD2; J gene: TRBJ2-3; CDR3 DNA: TGCGCCAGCAGCACAGGGACTAGCGGGGAAGATACGCAGTATTTT; CDR3 protein: CASSTGTSGEDTQYF
V gene: TRBV20-1; clone size: few; CDR3 length: 14; D gene: -; J gene: TRBJ2-1; CDR3 DNA: TGCAGTGCCAAAACACAGGGATCCTACAATGAGCAGTTCTTC; CDR3 protein: CSAKTQGSYNEQFF
V gene: TRBV27; clone size: -; CDR3 length: 14; D gene: -; J gene: TRBJ1-5; CDR3 DNA: TGTGCCAGCAGCGACAGTGCCTTTCGTCAGCCCCAGCATTTT; CDR3 protein: CASSDSAFRQPQHF
V gene: TRBV5-1; clone size: few; CDR3 length: 14; D gene: -; J gene: TRBJ1-1; CDR3 DNA: TGCGCCAGCAGCTTTTGGACGGGGGACACTGAAGCTTTCTTT; CDR3 protein: CASSFWTGDTEAFF
V gene: TRBV28; clone size: many; CDR3 length: 14; D gene: -; J gene: TRBJ1-4; CDR3 DNA: TGTGCCAGCAGTTTAGGGAGGACCCGGACAAAACTGTTTTTT; CDR3 protein: CASSLGRTRTKLFF
V gene: TRBV12-3/TRBV12-4; clone size: few; CDR3 length: 16; D gene: TRBD2; J gene: TRBJ2-5; CDR3 DNA: TGTGCCAGCACTATCCTAGCGGGAGAGCACCAAGAGACCCAGTACTTC; CDR3 protein: CASTILAGEHQETQYF
V gene: TRBV2; clone size: few; CDR3 length: 14; D gene: -; J gene: TRBJ2-1; CDR3 DNA: TGTGCCAGCAATCGGGAAAGCTCCTACAATGAGCAGTTCTTC; CDR3 protein: CASNRESSYNEQFF
V gene: TRBV5-1; clone size: few; CDR3 length: 15; D gene: -; J gene: TRBJ2-2; CDR3 DNA: TGCGCCAGCAGCTGGACAGTTGCGAACACCGGGGAGCTGTTTTTT; CDR3 protein: CASSWTVANTGELFF
V gene: TRBV29-1; clone size: many; CDR3 length: 15; D gene: TRBD2; J gene: TRBJ2-2; CDR3 DNA: TGCAGCGTGGGCTCTAGCGGGGGATACACCGGGGAGCTGTTTTTT; CDR3 protein: CSVGSSGGYTGELFF
V gene: TRBV20-1; clone size: -; CDR3 length: 12; D gene: -; J gene: TRBJ1-5; CDR3 DNA: TGCAGTGCTACAGGAAGCAATCAGCCCCAGCATTTT; CDR3 protein: CSATGSNQPQHF
V gene: TRBV18; clone size: -; CDR3 length: 13; D gene: -; J gene: TRBJ1-5; CDR3 DNA: TGTGCCAGCACCCGACAGAACAATCAGCCCCAGCATTTT; CDR3 protein: CASTRQNNQPQHF
V gene: TRBV6-1; clone size: -; CDR3 length: 14; D gene: -; J gene: TRBJ2-3; CDR3 DNA: TGTGCCAGTGGAGGACGCGCCTTGACAGATACGCAGTATTTT; CDR3 protein: CASGGRALTDTQYF
V gene: TRBV3-1; clone size: -; CDR3 length: 13; D gene: -; J gene: TRBJ2-5; CDR3 DNA: TGTGCCAGCAGCCCAACTAGGACGGAGACCCAGTACTTC; CDR3 protein: CASSPTRTETQYF
V gene: TRBV19; clone size: few; CDR3 length: 15; D gene: -; J gene: TRBJ2-2; CDR3 DNA: TGTGCCAGTAGTACCAGGGTAGTGCCCACCGGGGAGCTGTTTTTT; CDR3 protein: CASSTRVVPTGELFF
V gene: TRBV19; clone size: few; CDR3 length: 14; D gene: TRBD2; J gene: TRBJ2-1; CDR3 DNA: TGTGCCAGTAGTCCGCGGGAGTTCGGCAATGAGCAGTTCTTC; CDR3 protein: CASSPREFGNEQFF
V gene: TRBV5-4; clone size: -; CDR3 length: 16; D gene: -; J gene: TRBJ2-4; CDR3 DNA: TGTGCCAGCAGCTCGGACGTAACTCTAGCCAAAAACATTCAGTACTTC; CDR3 protein: CASSSDVTLAKNIQYF
V gene: TRBV12-3/TRBV12-4; clone size: few; CDR3 length: 16; D gene: TRBD2; J gene: TRBJ2-1; CDR3 DNA: TGTGCCAGCAGTTTAGAGGGGACTAGTTATATCCGTGAGCAGTTCTTC; CDR3 protein: CASSLEGTSYIREQFF
V gene: TRBV7-6; clone size: -; CDR3 length: 14; D gene: -; J gene: TRBJ1-1; CDR3 DNA: TGTGCCAGCAGCTTAGCGCGACGGGGTACTGAAGCTTTCTTT; CDR3 protein: CASSLARRGTEAFF
V gene: TRBV7-9; clone size: few; CDR3 length: 16; D gene: TRBD2; J gene: TRBJ2-7; CDR3 DNA: TGTGCCAGCAGCTTTCCCAGCGGGAGAGGACTCTACGAGCAGTACTTC; CDR3 protein: CASSFPSGRGLYEQYF
V gene: TRBV21-1; clone size: -; CDR3 length: 16; D gene: -; J gene: TRBJ2-1; CDR3 DNA: TGTGCCAGCAGCACCGCGATAGGGATAGGTTACAATGAGCAGTTCTTC; CDR3 protein: CASSTAIGIGYNEQFF
V gene: TRBV7-9; clone size: many; CDR3 length: 13; D gene: TRBD1; J gene: TRBJ2-7; CDR3 DNA: TGTGCCAGCAGTTCGACAGGGGCCTACGAGCAGTACTTC; CDR3 protein: CASSSTGAYEQYF
V gene: TRBV6-5; clone size: -; CDR3 length: 16; D gene: -; J gene: TRBJ1-2; CDR3 DNA: TGTGCCAGCAGTTACTCGAGGAGTCAGGGAAGTTATGGCTACACCTTC; CDR3 protein: CASSYSRSQGSYGYTF
V gene: TRBV2; clone size: few; CDR3 length: 16; D gene: -; J gene: TRBJ2-1; CDR3 DNA: TGTGCCAGCAGTAGTCCTCGGTTCATGGGGAGGAATGAGCAGTTCTTC; CDR3 protein: CASSSPRFMGRNEQFF
V gene: TRBV19; clone size: -; CDR3 length: 15; D gene: -; J gene: TRBJ1-2; CDR3 DNA: TGTGCCAGTAGTATAGCTCAGCGCTTCGATGATGGCTACACCTTC; CDR3 protein: CASSIAQRFDDGYTF
V gene: TRBV18; clone size: few; CDR3 length: 16; D gene: -; J gene: TRBJ2-3; CDR3 DNA: TGTGCCAGCTCACCACCTCGGCGGCTCTTAGGGGATACGCAGTATTTT; CDR3 protein: CASSPPRRLLGDTQYF
V gene: TRBV12-3/TRBV12-4; clone size: -; CDR3 length: 16; D gene: TRBD2; J gene: TRBJ2-1; CDR3 DNA: TGTGCCAGCAGTCCCCGATGGGCGGGGGGTGGCAATGAGCAGTTCTTC; CDR3 protein: CASSPRWAGGGNEQFF